Each of the 12 T cell receptor beta chains below was sequenced from the same sample in a study of CD8 T cells in ankylosing spondylitis. Via MiXCR, TCRdb re-called the 5' RACE reads, giving one row per CDR3 protein. The table records some 270,000 distinct CDR3 sequences, around 32% of them present only once. Sequencing was carried out using blood, either unsorted or a sorted T cell fraction (not recorded which). The receptors stem from a male donor with ankylosing spondylitis or in good health (not recorded which).

This chain uses TRBV12-3 or TRBV12-4 with TRBJ2-3; D is uncertain. CDR3 size: 14 residues. Trimming stripped 2 bases from V and 0 bases from J, with 6 bases between. CDR3 sequence (DNA): TGTGCCAGCAGTTTAATGTACAGCACAGATACGCAGTATTTT. Translated: CASSLMYSTDTQYF.

The chain has TRBV20-1 and TRBJ1-5; D call uncertain. The V end was cut by 3 bases, the J end by 1 base, with 13 bases between. This CDR3 comprises 15 residues. Germline values: CDR1 DFQATT, CDR2 SNEGSKA (reference sequence). In DNA, the CDR3 is TGCAGTGCTAGGGCGAGGGTAACGAGCAATCAGCCCCAGCATTTT. This gives the protein CSARARVTSNQPQHF.

The chain couples TRBV29-1 to TRBJ1-2, with TRBD1 matching 8 bases. CDR3 length: 13 residues. V lost 7 bases, J lost 4 bases, and 8 bases stayed unmatched. CDR1 is SQVTM and CDR2 is ANQGSEA in the germline V gene. The CDR3 nucleotides are TGCAGCGCAACTCAGGGGGCGGGCTATGGCTACACCTTC. Translating it yields CSATQGAGYGYTF.

CDR3 sequence (DNA): TGTGCCAGCAGCCCGGACAGCTGGAACACTGAAGCTTTCTTT. It codes for CASSPDSWNTEAFF. The V and J genes are TRBV7-9 and TRBJ1-1; D perhaps matches TRBD1 (6 bases). Germline V gives CDR1 SEHNR, CDR2 FQNEAQ (reference sequence). The CDR3 has 14 amino acids. Deletions cut 5 bases from V and 1 base from J, with 11 bases between. Together with reference TRBV7-9 and TRBJ1-1, the CDR3 gives the full variable domain: DTGVSQNPRHKITKRGQNVTFRCDPISEHNRLYWYRQTLGQGPEFLTYFQNEAQLEKSRLLSDRFSAERPKGSFSTLEIQRTEQGDSAMYLCASSPDSWNTEAFFGQGTRLTVV.

This clonotype was detected only a few times. V is TRBV12-3 or TRBV12-4 and J is TRBJ2-7; D is possibly TRBD1 or TRBD2 (6 bases each). V was trimmed by 6 bases and J by 4 bases, leaving 16 bases between them. The CDR3 has 14 amino acids. Here the CDR3 DNA reads TGTGCCAGCAGCTATTGGGGGGCGGGTTACGAGCAGTACTTC. Its protein is CASSYWGAGYEQYF.

This clonotype occurred a few times. This sequence joins TRBV20-1 and TRBJ2-1; D unclear. With 3 bases removed from V and 2 bases from J, the gap between germline ends came to 14 bases. The CDR3 has 15 residues. Looked up from germline, CDR1 is DFQATT and CDR2 is SNEGSKA (reference sequence). CDR3 nucleotides: TGCAGTGCTAGCCCCAACCACCTCCCCTACAATGAGCAGTTCTTC. Its translation is CSASPNHLPYNEQFF.

The chain is built from TRBV5-6 and TRBJ1-4, with TRBD1 as a possible D gene (6 bases). Trimming cost V 5 bases and J 8 bases, with 16 bases left between them. Germline-derived CDR1 and CDR2 are SGHDT and YYEEEE. This CDR3 has 14 amino acids. Here the CDR3 reads CASSSPGAREKLFF. CDR3 DNA: TGTGCCAGCAGTTCACCAGGGGCTCGGGAAAAACTGTTTTTT.

This clonotype was counted ten times or more. The chain recombines TRBV6-1 with TRBJ2-2, with 8 bases fitting TRBD1. Per germline, CDR1 MNHNS and CDR2 SASEGT. The CDR3 has 13 amino acids. V shed 6 bases and J 7 bases; nucleotides not matched to a gene: 4. CDR3 residues: CASRDRVGGELFF. The CDR3 nucleotides are TGTGCCAGCAGGGACAGGGTTGGCGGGGAGCTGTTTTTT.

This clonotype appeared a few times. The chain employs TRBV4-1 and TRBJ1-1; D is uncertain. Between the trimmed V and J ends, which lost 0 bases and 6 bases, there was a span of 14 bases. CDR3 length: 15 residues. Germline loops: CDR1 MGHRA, CDR2 YSYEKL. In nucleotides, the CDR3 is TGCGCCAGCAGCCAAGAGCAGACTCGAGTGGCTGAAGCTTTCTTT. It specifies CASSQEQTRVAEAFF.

The gene calls are TRBV6-5 and TRBJ2-5; 7 nucleotides agree with TRBD1. With 2 bases clipped from V and 1 base from J, the junction kept 1 base outside the gene matches. CDR1 is MNHEY and CDR2 is SVGAGI in the germline V gene. CDR3 length: 14 amino acids. The chain's CDR3 is CASSYNRGQETQYF. The CDR3 DNA is TGTGCCAGCAGTTACAACAGGGGCCAAGAGACCCAGTACTTC.

The chain uses TRBV20-1 and TRBJ2-5, with D perhaps TRBD2 (5 bases). Trimming took 0 bases from V and 5 from J, leaving 13 bases between them. The CDR3 loop spans 14 amino acids. Looked up from germline, CDR1 is DFQATT and CDR2 is SNEGSKA (reference sequence). CDR3 coding DNA: TGCAGTGCTAGAGATCCGGGCGGGCGGGAGACCCAGTACTTC. Protein product: CSARDPGGRETQYF.

The V and J genes are TRBV20-1 and TRBJ2-5; possibly TRBD1 for D (5 bases). CDR3 length: 15 residues. The ends were cut back, 3 bases at V and 5 bases at J, with 19 bases in the middle. CDR1 and CDR2 (germline): DFQATT, SNEGSKA (reference sequence). The CDR3 here is CSASPRTLLGETQYF. The CDR3 DNA reads TGCAGTGCTAGCCCTCGGACACTCCTTGGGGAGACCCAGTACTTC.